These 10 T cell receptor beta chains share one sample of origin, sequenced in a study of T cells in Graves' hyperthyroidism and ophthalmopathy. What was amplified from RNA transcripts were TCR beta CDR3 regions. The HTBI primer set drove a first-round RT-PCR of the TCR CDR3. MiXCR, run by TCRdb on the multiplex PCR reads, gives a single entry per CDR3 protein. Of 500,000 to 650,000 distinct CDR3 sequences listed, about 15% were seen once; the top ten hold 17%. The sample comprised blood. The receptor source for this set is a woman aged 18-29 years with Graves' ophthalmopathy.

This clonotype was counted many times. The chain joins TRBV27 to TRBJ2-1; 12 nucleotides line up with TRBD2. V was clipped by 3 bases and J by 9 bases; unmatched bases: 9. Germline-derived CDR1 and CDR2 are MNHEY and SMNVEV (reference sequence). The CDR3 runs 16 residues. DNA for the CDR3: TGTGCCAGCAGTTTCCGGCTAGCGGGAGGGCCCTTTGAGCAGTTCTTC. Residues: CASSFRLAGGPFEQFF.

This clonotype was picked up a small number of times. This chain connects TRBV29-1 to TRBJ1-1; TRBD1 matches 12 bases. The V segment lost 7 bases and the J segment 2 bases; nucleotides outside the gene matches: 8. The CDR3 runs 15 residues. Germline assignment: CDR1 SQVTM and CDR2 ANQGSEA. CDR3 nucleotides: TGCAGCGCAGGGACAGGGGGCGCTTTTAACACTGAAGCTTTCTTT. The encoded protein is CSAGTGGAFNTEAFF.

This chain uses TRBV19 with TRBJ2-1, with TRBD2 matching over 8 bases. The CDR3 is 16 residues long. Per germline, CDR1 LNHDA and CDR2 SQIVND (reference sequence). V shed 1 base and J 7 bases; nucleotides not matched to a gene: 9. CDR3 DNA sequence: TGTGCCAGTAGTATAGCGAGCGGGGGTATGGGTAATGAGCAGTTCTTC. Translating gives CASSIASGGMGNEQFF.

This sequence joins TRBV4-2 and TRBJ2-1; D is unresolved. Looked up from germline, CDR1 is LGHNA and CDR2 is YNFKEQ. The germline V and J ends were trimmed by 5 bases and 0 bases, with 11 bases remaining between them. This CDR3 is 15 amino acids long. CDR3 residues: CASSSGPSSYNEQFF. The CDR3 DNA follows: TGTGCCAGCAGCTCGGGCCCCAGCTCCTACAATGAGCAGTTCTTC.

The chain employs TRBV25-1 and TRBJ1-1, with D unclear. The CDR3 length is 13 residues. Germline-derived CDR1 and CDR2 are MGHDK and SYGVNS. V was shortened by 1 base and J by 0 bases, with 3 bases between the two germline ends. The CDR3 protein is CASSEFMNTEAFF. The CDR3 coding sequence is TGTGCCAGCAGTGAATTTATGAACACTGAAGCTTTCTTT.

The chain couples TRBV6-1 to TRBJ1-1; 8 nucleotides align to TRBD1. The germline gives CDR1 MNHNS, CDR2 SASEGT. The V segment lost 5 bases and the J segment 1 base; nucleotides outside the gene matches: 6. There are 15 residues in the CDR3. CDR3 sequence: CASSLQGVPNTEAFF. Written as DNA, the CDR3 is TGTGCCAGCAGTCTACAGGGGGTTCCGAACACTGAAGCTTTCTTT.

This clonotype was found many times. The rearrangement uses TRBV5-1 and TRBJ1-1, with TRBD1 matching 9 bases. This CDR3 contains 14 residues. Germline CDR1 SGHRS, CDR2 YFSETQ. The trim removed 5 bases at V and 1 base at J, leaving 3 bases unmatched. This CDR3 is CASRKTGGNTEAFF. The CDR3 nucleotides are TGCGCCAGCAGAAAGACAGGGGGGAACACTGAAGCTTTCTTT.

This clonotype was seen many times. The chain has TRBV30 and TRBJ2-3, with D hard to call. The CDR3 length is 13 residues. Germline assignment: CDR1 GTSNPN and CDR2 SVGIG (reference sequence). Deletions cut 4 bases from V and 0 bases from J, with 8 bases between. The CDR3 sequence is CAWIVVSTDTQYF. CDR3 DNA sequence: TGTGCCTGGATAGTGGTTAGCACAGATACGCAGTATTTT. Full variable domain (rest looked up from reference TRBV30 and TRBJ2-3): SQTIHQWPATLVQPVGSPLSLECTVEGTSNPNLYWYRQAAGRGLQLLFYSVGIGQISSEVPQNLSASRPQDRQFILSSKKLLLSDSGFYLCAWIVVSTDTQYFGPGTRLTVL.

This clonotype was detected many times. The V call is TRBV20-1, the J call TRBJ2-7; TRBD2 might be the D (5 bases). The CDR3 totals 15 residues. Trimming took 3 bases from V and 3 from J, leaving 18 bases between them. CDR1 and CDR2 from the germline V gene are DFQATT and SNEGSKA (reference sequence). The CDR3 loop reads CSASEGFTGSYEQYF. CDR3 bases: TGCAGTGCTAGTGAAGGGTTCACTGGGAGCTACGAGCAGTACTTC.

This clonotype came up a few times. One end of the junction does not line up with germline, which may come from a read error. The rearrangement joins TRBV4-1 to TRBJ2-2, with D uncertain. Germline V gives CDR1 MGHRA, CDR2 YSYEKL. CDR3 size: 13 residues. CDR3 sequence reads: CASSRMGTGELFF. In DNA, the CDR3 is TGTGCCAGCAGCCGGATGGGCACCGGGGAGCTGTTTTTT.